The clone carrying this TCR beta chain appeared many times. As yet, its antigen is unknown. TCRdb redid the calling of the RT-PCR reads with MiXCR, one entry per CDR3 protein. The table lists a few hundred thousand distinct CDR3 sequences, less than 15% of them singletons. This specimen comes from a study of response to subunit inactivated influenza vaccine. Study conclusions and caveats: It was suggested by the authors that few new T cells are recruited by each seasonal influenza vaccination.

The sequence was obtained from a man in his fifties who received an inactivated influenza vaccine. Sample: PBMCs from blood, taken about 13 days after vaccination.

The CDR3 sequence is CASSLSGTSYNEQFF. CDR3 coding DNA: TGTGCCAGCAGTTTATCTGGAACCTCCTACAATGAGCAGTTCTTC. The V call is TRBV28, the J call TRBJ2-1; no clear D gene. The V and J ends lost 1 base and 0 bases respectively, with 7 bases between them. Per germline, CDR1 MDHEN and CDR2 SYDVKM. There are 15 residues in the CDR3. The full variable domain, completed using reference TRBV28 and TRBJ2-1, is DVKVTQSSRYLVKRTGEKVFLECVQDMDHENMFWYRQDPGLGLRLIYFSYDVKMKEKGDIPEGYSVSREKKERFSLILESASTNQTSMYLCASSLSGTSYNEQFFGPGTRLTVL.